A selection of T cell receptor beta chains follows, all from one sample in a study of shared T cell receptors in the human thymus. Clones were read by immunoSEQ multiplex PCR, and TCRdb kept only the in-frame ones, dropping some. The sample has 700,000 or so clones; over 75% are singletons. This sample also appeared in a second study, on human thymus T cells.

Sequencing input: thymocytes. Receptors originate from a girl under three years old with a congenital heart defect. Each CDR3 is given without its conserved first and last residue.

j_call v_call cdr3_aa
TRBJ1-5 TRBV6-5 ASSSLASNSNQPQH
TRBJ2-5 TRBV10-3 AISNLGLETQY
TRBJ1-2 TRBV9 ASSDADGYT
TRBJ2-5 TRBV6-1 ASSPRDQETQY
TRBJ1-5 TRBV18 ASSPDRDRDQPQH
TRBJ1-2 TRBV11-2 ASRPGVAYGYT
TRBJ1-2 TRBV5-1 ASSLVGQGTFNYGYT
TRBJ2-5 TRBV6-5 ASSYSEGTGRETQY
TRBJ2-1 TRBV27 ASSRAGQFLYNEQF
TRBJ1-1 TRBV28 ASSLCGSRRTEAF
TRBJ1-2 TRBV4-1 ASSQGYSPDYDYGYT